The T cell receptor (beta chain) under discussion was sequenced for a study of cytomegalovirus exposure and HLA in healthy donors. PCR used 60 Vbeta primers and 13 Jbeta primers. Produced via immunoSEQ multiplex PCR; TCRdb's table is partial and in-frame only. The sample yields more than 150,000 clones, around 75% seen once. The CDR3 spans 12 residues. Germline CDR1 reads SEHNR; CDR2 reads FQNEAQ (reference sequence). Trimming left V 5 bases short and J 4 bases short, with 8 bases between. The clonotype comes from a woman between 40 and 55 years old in good health and CMV-seropositive. This rearrangement joins TRBV7-9 to TRBJ1-2; no reliable D call. The sample was PBMCs. The CDR3 DNA reads as TGTGCCAGCAGCCCCTCCGGCTATGGCTACACCTTC. Translation gives CASSPSGYGYTF.